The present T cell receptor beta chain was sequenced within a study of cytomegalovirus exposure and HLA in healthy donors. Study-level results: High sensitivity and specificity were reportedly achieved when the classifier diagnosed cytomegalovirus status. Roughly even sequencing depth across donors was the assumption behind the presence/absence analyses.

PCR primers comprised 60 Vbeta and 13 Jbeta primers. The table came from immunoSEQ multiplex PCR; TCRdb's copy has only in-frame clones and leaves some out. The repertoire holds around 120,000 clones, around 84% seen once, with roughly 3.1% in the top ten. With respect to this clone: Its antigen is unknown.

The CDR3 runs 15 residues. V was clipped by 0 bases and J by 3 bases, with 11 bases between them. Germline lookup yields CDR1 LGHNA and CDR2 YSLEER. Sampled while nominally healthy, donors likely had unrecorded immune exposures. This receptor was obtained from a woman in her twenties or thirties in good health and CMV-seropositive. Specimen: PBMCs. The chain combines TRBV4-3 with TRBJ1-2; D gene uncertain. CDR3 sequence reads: CASSQDLGSDYGYTF. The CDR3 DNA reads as TGCGCCAGCAGCCAAGATCTCGGTAGCGACTATGGCTACACCTTC.